Listed here are 16 T cell receptor beta chains from one sample, sequenced in a study of shared clonotypes between healthy human individuals. Repertoires were generated with immunoSEQ multiplex PCR, while TCRdb's copy carries only in-frame clones and drops some. The sample lists around 530,000 clones; roughly four fifths were seen once. Input material: PBMCs. The receptors stem from a woman aged 40 to 50 in good health. Some clones in this sample may be carry-over from other donors' samples.

This clone was observed a handful of times. The chain has TRBV11-2 and TRBJ1-2, with TRBD1 identical over 7 bases. Looked up from germline, CDR1 is SGHAT and CDR2 is FQNNGV. The V gene end was trimmed by 7 bases and the J gene end by 7 bases; junction bases not matched to a gene: 9. This CDR3 region has 13 residues. The CDR3 sequence: CASNRQGEGGYTF. The CDR3 DNA is TGTGCCAGCAACCGACAGGGAGAGGGTGGCTACACCTTC.

V usage is TRBV30 and J usage is TRBJ2-7; D not resolved. V was pared by 0 bases and J by 4 bases, with 7 bases between. Germline V gives CDR1 GTSNPN, CDR2 SVGIG (reference sequence). The CDR3 runs to 12 residues. For the CDR3, the DNA is TGTGCCTGGAGTGTACATCAATACGAGCAGTACTTC. Protein product: CAWSVHQYEQYF.

V is TRBV10-3 and J is TRBJ2-2, with D perhaps matching TRBD1 or TRBD2 (6 bases each). The germline CDR1 and CDR2 sequences are ENHRY and SYGVKD. V was cut by 3 bases and J by 7 bases, with 15 bases left in between. The CDR3 has 15 amino acids. CDR3 region: CAISDPGRGGGELFF. CDR3 DNA: TGTGCCATCAGTGACCCCGGGAGAGGGGGCGGGGAGCTGTTTTTT.

With respect to this clone: This same CDR3 is encoded by further DNA sequences in the sample. The chain has TRBV18 and TRBJ2-5; D is uncertain. V lost 2 bases to trimming and J lost 1 base, with 5 bases between them. The CDR3 runs to 13 residues. Germline V gives CDR1 KGHSH, CDR2 LQKENI. CDR3 residues: CASSPASQETQYF. The CDR3 DNA reads as TGTGCCAGCTCACCAGCAAGCCAAGAGACCCAGTACTTC.

The gene calls are TRBV30 and TRBJ1-2; TRBD1 agrees at 8 bases. The CDR3 sequence is 13 residues long. Germline trimming cut 5 bases from V and 5 bases from J; bases unmatched to any gene: 7. Looked up from germline, CDR1 is GTSNPN and CDR2 is SVGIG (reference sequence). The CDR3 region is CAWASGTGYGYTF. The CDR3 DNA reads as TGTGCCTGGGCTTCCGGGACAGGATATGGCTACACCTTC. The full variable domain, with the rest looked up from reference TRBV30 and TRBJ1-2, is SQTIHQWPATLVQPVGSPLSLECTVEGTSNPNLYWYRQAAGRGLQLLFYSVGIGQISSEVPQNLSASRPQDRQFILSSKKLLLSDSGFYLCAWASGTGYGYTFGSGTRLTVV.

The chain employs TRBV4-2 and TRBJ2-7; possibly TRBD2 for D (6 bases). Germline values: CDR1 LGHNA, CDR2 YNFKEQ. Between the trimmed V and J ends, which lost 0 bases and 0 bases, there was a span of 15 bases. This CDR3 has 17 amino acids. The CDR3 DNA reads as TGTGCCAGCAGCCAAGAGGGCCCAGCGGGTAGCTCCTACGAGCAGTACTTC. Its translation: CASSQEGPAGSSYEQYF.

This clone was recorded many times. This chain connects TRBV21-1 to TRBJ2-7; the table's D call TRBD1 went unverified against the DNA. TRBV21-1 is a pseudogene segment. The CDR3 consists of 14 residues. The CDR3, as DNA: TGTGCCAGCAGCATCTACAGGGTTTGGGCTGAGCAGTACTTC. Protein product: CASSIYRVWAEQYF.

The CDR3 region is CASSLRPSETQYF. CDR3 sequence (DNA): TGTGCCAGCAGCTTGCGTCCGTCTGAGACCCAGTACTTC. The rearrangement joins TRBV5-6 to TRBJ2-5; D unclear. This CDR3 contains 13 residues. Germline CDR1 reads SGHDT; CDR2 reads YYEEEE. Trimming stripped 1 base from V and 5 bases from J, with 9 bases between.

A single count supports this clone. The V and J genes are TRBV4-1 and TRBJ2-2, with D unresolved. CDR1 and CDR2 from the germline V gene are MGHRA and YSYEKL. Trimming removed 4 bases at V and 0 bases at J, with 15 bases between. The CDR3 runs 17 residues. CDR3 loop: CASSPQYAIANTGELFF. The CDR3 bases are TGCGCCAGCAGCCCCCAGTACGCGATCGCGAACACCGGGGAGCTGTTTTTT.

The genes are TRBV20-1 and TRBJ2-3; D not certain. Germline loops: CDR1 DFQATT, CDR2 SNEGSKA (reference sequence). Trimming removed 5 bases at V and 4 bases at J, with 7 bases between. The CDR3 extends over 11 amino acids. DNA for the CDR3: TGCAGTGCTGGCAGAGCAGATACGCAGTATTTT. This gives the protein CSAGRADTQYF.

In this sample, this clone turned up a few times. The CDR3 reads CASSLTGESYEQYF. The CDR3 DNA follows: TGTGCCAGCAGTTTGACAGGGGAATCCTACGAGCAGTACTTC. This chain joins TRBV28 and TRBJ2-7, with 8 bases fitting TRBD1. CDR1 is MDHEN, CDR2 SYDVKM, per germline. The length of the CDR3 is 14 residues. The trim removed 3 bases at V and 1 base at J, leaving 2 bases unmatched.

The rearrangement uses TRBV2 and TRBJ2-2; 11 nucleotides align to TRBD2. The CDR3 covers 17 residues. CDR1 and CDR2 from the germline V gene are SNHLY and FYNNEI. The V gene end was trimmed by 6 bases and the J gene end by 3 bases; junction bases not matched to a gene: 9. The CDR3 region has the DNA TGTGCCAGCAGCCCAGAACTAGCGGGAGTCCACACCGGGGAGCTGTTTTTT. Amino acid sequence: CASSPELAGVHTGELFF. Based on the CDR3 plus reference TRBV2 and TRBJ2-2, the full variable domain is EPEVTQTPSHQVTQMGQEVILRCVPISNHLYFYWYRQILGQKVEFLVSFYNNEISEKSEIFDDQFSVERPDGSNFTLKIRSTKLEDSAMYFCASSPELAGVHTGELFFGEGSRLTVL.

The V gene is TRBV27, the J gene TRBJ2-2; possibly TRBD1 for D (5 bases). This CDR3 has 13 amino acids. CDR1 is MNHEY, CDR2 SMNVEV, per germline (reference sequence). The V end was cut by 4 bases, the J end by 7 bases, with 10 bases between. CDR3 in DNA: TGTGCCAGCAGTTCCAGGGTTGGCGGGGAGCTGTTTTTT. Its translation: CASSSRVGGELFF.

The chain is built from TRBV5-1 and TRBJ2-7, with 10 bases identical to TRBD2. The CDR3 runs 16 residues. The germline gives CDR1 SGHRS, CDR2 YFSETQ. Trimming at V came to 1 base and at J to 3 bases, leaving 7 bases not matched to a gene. CDR3: CASSLNLAGDIYEQYF. CDR3 DNA sequence: TGCGCCAGCAGCTTGAATCTAGCGGGAGATATCTACGAGCAGTACTTC.

This clone was counted once. The chain carries TRBV5-1 and TRBJ2-2; 7 bases fit TRBD1. V trimming: 0 bases; J trimming: 3 bases; junction bases outside the gene matches: 5. The germline CDR1 and CDR2 sequences are SGHRS and YFSETQ. The CDR3 runs to 16 residues. CDR3 bases: TGCGCCAGCAGCTTGGGAGTTACAGGGGACACCGGGGAGCTGTTTTTT. Its protein product is CASSLGVTGDTGELFF. Combining the CDR3 with reference TRBV5-1 and TRBJ2-2 gives the whole variable domain KAGVTQTPRYLIKTRGQQVTLSCSPISGHRSVSWYQQTPGQGLQFLFEYFSETQRNKGNFPGRFSGRQFSNSRSEMNVSTLELGDSALYLCASSLGVTGDTGELFFGEGSRLTVL.

V is TRBV18 and J is TRBJ2-1; a weak D match, TRBD2 (5 bases). The CDR3 sequence is 14 residues long. Germline V gene data show CDR1 as KGHSH and CDR2 as LQKENI. Trimming took 3 bases from V and 1 from J, leaving 7 bases between them. CDR3 in DNA: TGTGCCAGCTCACCGAGGGTTTCCTACAATGAGCAGTTCTTC. This encodes CASSPRVSYNEQFF.